This is a list of T cell receptor beta chains from one sample in a study of T-cell memory formation after mild COVID-19. Each CDR3 protein is one row after TCRdb ran MiXCR on the 5' RACE reads. In the table there are 65,000 to 95,000 distinct CDR3 sequences, more than 10% of which are singletons. Sequencing was carried out using PBMCs or a T cell subset sorted from them (not recorded which). The receptor source for this set is a young man who had mild COVID-19 (a few samples of this study predate the infection). Cell type and time point are not known. Both conserved end residues are trimmed from each CDR3.

CDR3 protein	V gene	J gene
ASSPSTGKSGYT	TRBV12-3/TRBV12-4	TRBJ1-2
AWRRVSYSYEQY	TRBV30	TRBJ2-7
ASSRDGLNNQPQH	TRBV12-3/TRBV12-4	TRBJ1-5
ASSYSISGGPSVEETQY	TRBV6-6	TRBJ2-5
ASSPTEESPLH	TRBV7-6	TRBJ1-6
ASSRAGGQETQY	TRBV28	TRBJ2-5
ASSLGVVGPGETQY	TRBV7-9	TRBJ2-5
ASSPGLAGGQGDTQY	TRBV3-1	TRBJ2-3
ASSPQGNEQF	TRBV4-1	TRBJ2-1
ASSVVGSRNTEAF	TRBV9	TRBJ1-1
ASSFRRGGTEAF	TRBV5-1	TRBJ1-1
ASSDASGGLDTQY	TRBV7-3	TRBJ2-3
ASSLRTRWSYNEQF	TRBV4-3	TRBJ2-1
ASSQDPTGSYGYT	TRBV4-1	TRBJ1-2
ASSQRPQGYTEAF	TRBV27	TRBJ1-1
SARSGGLPGPDTQY	TRBV20-1	TRBJ2-3
ASSQVSGNEQY	TRBV4-1	TRBJ2-7
ASSQVSEGDTQY	TRBV4-1	TRBJ2-3
ASSPGGAVAGGIYEQF	TRBV4-1	TRBJ2-1
ASSCRDRVFETQY	TRBV7-2	TRBJ2-5
ASSPQLQENTDTQY	TRBV7-3	TRBJ2-3
SVEGEEGSYNEQF	TRBV29-1	TRBJ2-1
ASSQDWTLGTEAF	TRBV4-3	TRBJ1-1
ASSYTTDHPRQF	TRBV6-2/TRBV6-3	TRBJ2-1
ASSQLGTVYEQY	TRBV4-1	TRBJ2-7
ATSGSSYNEQF	TRBV24-1	TRBJ2-1
SFGTGNTEAF	TRBV29-1	TRBJ1-1
ASSQSETDGGELF	TRBV23-1	TRBJ2-2
ASSTGFYTDTQY	TRBV6-5	TRBJ2-3
ASRTLGQGTEKLF	TRBV12-3/TRBV12-4	TRBJ1-4
ASSYSQGASGYT	TRBV6-5	TRBJ1-2
ASSGLDRSTDTQY	TRBV6-1	TRBJ2-3
ASRGDRADKNTEAF	TRBV6-5	TRBJ1-1
ASNVGGNHRSTQF	TRBV27	TRBJ2-1
SAQTGDNQPQH	TRBV29-1	TRBJ1-5
ASSYGENTEAF	TRBV6-5	TRBJ1-1
ASSLRHEQF	TRBV4-1	TRBJ2-1
ASSPGGGSYEQY	TRBV7-3	TRBJ2-7
ASSLGLAYEQY	TRBV7-6	TRBJ2-7
ASSQVGQQGGYT	TRBV4-1	TRBJ1-2
ASRTRTIEDGRDQPQH	TRBV2	TRBJ1-5
ASSGGGASDEQF	TRBV7-3	TRBJ2-1
ASSLRTGDVYGYT	TRBV27	TRBJ1-2
ASSGGLAVSQTQY	TRBV12-3/TRBV12-4	TRBJ2-5
ASSEWAANYGYT	TRBV2	TRBJ1-2
ASSSEGATDTQY	TRBV7-2	TRBJ2-3
ATQRGGRDTQY	TRBV7-9	TRBJ2-3
ASSQGSIGEQY	TRBV4-1	TRBJ2-7
ASSSRGRDRMNTEAF	TRBV19	TRBJ1-1
ASREEEGPDTQY	TRBV5-1	TRBJ2-3
ASSYHRTRGSGYT	TRBV6-5	TRBJ1-2
AIQDGSSYEQY	TRBV7-9	TRBJ2-7